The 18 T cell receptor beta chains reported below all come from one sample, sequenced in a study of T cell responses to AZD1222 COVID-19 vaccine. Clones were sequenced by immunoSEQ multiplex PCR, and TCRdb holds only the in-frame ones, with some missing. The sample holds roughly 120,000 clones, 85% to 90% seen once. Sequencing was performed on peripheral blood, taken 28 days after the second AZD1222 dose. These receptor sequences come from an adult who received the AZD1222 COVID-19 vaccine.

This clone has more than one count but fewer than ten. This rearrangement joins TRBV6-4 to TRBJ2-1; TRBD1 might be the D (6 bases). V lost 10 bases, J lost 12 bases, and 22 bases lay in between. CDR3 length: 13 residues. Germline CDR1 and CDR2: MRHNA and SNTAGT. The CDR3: CATRDTDQGRQFF. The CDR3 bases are TGTGCCACCCGGGACACAGACCAAGGGCGGCAGTTCTTC.

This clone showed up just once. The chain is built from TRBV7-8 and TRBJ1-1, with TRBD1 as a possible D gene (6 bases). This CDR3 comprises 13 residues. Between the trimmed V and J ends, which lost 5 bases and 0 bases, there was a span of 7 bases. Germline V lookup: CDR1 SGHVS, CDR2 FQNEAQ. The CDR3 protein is CASSRDMNTEAFF. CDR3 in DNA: TGTGCCAGCAGCCGGGACATGAACACTGAAGCTTTCTTT.

The CDR3, as DNA: TGTGCCAGCAGTCGACAGGAAATGAACACTGAAGCTTTCTTT. Amino acid sequence: CASSRQEMNTEAFF. The J gene is TRBJ1-1, the V gene TRBV6-5; tentative D call: TRBD1 (6 bases). The CDR3 loop spans 14 amino acids. CDR1 and CDR2 (germline): MNHEY, SVGAGI. Trimming cost V 5 bases and J 0 bases, with 10 bases left between them.

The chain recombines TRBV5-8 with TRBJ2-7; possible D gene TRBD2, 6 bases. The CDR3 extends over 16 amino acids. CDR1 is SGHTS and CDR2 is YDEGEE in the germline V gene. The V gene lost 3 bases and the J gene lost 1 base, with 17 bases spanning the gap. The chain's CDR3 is CASSWNVLASSYEQYF. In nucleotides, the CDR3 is TGTGCCAGCAGCTGGAACGTCCTAGCGAGTTCCTACGAGCAGTACTTC.

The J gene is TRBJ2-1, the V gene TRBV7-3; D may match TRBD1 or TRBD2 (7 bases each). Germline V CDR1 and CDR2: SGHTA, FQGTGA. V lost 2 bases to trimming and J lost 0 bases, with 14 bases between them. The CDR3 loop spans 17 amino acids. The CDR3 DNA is TGTGCCAGCAGCTTATACCAGGGGGGGAGCTCCTACAATGAGCAGTTCTTC. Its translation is CASSLYQGGSSYNEQFF.

The CDR3 reads CASSVVSDYGYTF. The DNA for the CDR3 is TGTGCCAGCAGCGTAGTGTCGGACTATGGCTACACCTTC. This chain links TRBV9 with TRBJ1-2; D is ambiguous. This CDR3 is 13 amino acids long. V lost 0 bases and J 3 bases, leaving 6 bases between the germline ends. Germline assignment: CDR1 SGDLS and CDR2 YYNGEE.

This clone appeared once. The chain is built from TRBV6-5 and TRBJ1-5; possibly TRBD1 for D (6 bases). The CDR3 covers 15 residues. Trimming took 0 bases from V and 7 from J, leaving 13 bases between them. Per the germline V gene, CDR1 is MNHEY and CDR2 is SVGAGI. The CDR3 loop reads CASSYSGGRGQPQHF. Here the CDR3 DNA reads TGTGCCAGCAGTTACTCAGGGGGGCGTGGGCAGCCCCAGCATTTT.

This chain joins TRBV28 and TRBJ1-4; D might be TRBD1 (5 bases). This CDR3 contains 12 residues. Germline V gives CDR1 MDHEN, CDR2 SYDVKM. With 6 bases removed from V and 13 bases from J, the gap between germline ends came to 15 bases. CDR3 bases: TGTGCCAGCAGGCCGTTAGCCGGGACACTGTTTTTT. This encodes CASRPLAGTLFF. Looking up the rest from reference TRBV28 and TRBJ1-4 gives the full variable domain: DVKVTQSSRYLVKRTGEKVFLECVQDMDHENMFWYRQDPGLGLRLIYFSYDVKMKEKGDIPEGYSVSREKKERFSLILESASTNQTSMYLCASRPLAGTLFFGSGTQLSVL.

The CDR3 is CASSLDLFRGETQYF. DNA for the CDR3: TGTGCCAGCAGCCTCGATCTCTTTCGGGGGGAGACCCAGTACTTC. J is TRBJ2-5 and V is TRBV7-2; the D gene is possibly TRBD2 (6 bases). The CDR3 runs to 15 residues. Germline V CDR1 and CDR2: SGHTA, FQGNSA. Trimming took 5 bases from V and 5 from J, leaving 18 bases between them.

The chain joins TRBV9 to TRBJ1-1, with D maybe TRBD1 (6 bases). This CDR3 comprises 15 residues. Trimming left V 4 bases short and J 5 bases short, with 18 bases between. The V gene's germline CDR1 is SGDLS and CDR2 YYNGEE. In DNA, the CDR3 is TGTGCCAGCAGCCCCTCGACGGGGGCACAGACTGAAGCTTTCTTT. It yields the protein CASSPSTGAQTEAFF.

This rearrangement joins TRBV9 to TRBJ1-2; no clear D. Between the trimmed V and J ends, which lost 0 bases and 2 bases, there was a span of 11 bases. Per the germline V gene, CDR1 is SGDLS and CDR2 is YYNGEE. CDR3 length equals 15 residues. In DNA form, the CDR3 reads TGTGCCAGCAGCGTAGTTTCAGACCCCAACTATGGCTACACCTTC. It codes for CASSVVSDPNYGYTF.

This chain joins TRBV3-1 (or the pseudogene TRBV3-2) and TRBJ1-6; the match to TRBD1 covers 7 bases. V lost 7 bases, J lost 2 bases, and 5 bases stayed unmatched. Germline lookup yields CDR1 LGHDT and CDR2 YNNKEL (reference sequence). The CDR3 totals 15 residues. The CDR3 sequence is CASMAGGPYNSPLHF. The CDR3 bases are TGTGCCAGCATGGCAGGGGGTCCCTATAATTCACCCCTCCACTTT.

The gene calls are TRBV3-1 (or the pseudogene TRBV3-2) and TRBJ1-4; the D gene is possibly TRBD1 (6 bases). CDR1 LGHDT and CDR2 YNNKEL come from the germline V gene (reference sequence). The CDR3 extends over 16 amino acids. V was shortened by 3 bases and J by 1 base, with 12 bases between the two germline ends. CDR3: CASSQWGAGTNEKLFF. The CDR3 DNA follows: TGTGCCAGCAGCCAGTGGGGGGCGGGAACTAATGAAAAACTGTTTTTT.

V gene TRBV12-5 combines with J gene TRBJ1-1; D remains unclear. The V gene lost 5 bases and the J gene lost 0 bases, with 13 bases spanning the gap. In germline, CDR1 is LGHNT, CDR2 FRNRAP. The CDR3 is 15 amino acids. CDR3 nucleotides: TGTGCTAGTGGTCCTGTTGTGGGAATGAACACTGAAGCTTTCTTT. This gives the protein CASGPVVGMNTEAFF.

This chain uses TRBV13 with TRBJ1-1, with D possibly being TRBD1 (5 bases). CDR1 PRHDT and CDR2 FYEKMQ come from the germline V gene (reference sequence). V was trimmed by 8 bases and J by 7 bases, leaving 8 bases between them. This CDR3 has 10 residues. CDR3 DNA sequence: TGTGCCAGCTCCGACAGTGAAGCTTTCTTT. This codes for CASSDSEAFF. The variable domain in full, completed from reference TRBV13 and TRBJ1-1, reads AAGVIQSPRHLIKEKRETATLKCYPIPRHDTVYWYQQGPGQDPQFLISFYEKMQSDKGSIPDRFSAQQFSDYHSELNMSSLELGDSALYFCASSDSEAFFGQGTRLTVV.

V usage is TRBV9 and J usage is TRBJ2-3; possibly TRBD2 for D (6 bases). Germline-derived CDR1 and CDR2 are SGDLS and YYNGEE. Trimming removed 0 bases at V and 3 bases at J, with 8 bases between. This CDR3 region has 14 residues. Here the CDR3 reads CASSVGLATDTQYF. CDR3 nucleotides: TGTGCCAGCAGCGTAGGGCTAGCGACAGATACGCAGTATTTT.

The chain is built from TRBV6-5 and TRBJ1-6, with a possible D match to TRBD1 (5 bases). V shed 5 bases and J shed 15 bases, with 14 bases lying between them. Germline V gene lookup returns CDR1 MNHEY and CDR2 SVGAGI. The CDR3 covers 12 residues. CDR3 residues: CASSTPGGHLHF. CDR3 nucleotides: TGTGCCAGCAGTACCCCTGGGGGTCACCTCCACTTT.

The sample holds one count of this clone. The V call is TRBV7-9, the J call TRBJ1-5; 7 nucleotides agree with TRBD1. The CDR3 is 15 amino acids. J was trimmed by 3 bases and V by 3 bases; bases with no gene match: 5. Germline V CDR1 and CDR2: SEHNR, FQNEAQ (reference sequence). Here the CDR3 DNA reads TGTGCCAGCAGCTTCACAGGGGCTCCCAATCAGCCCCAGCATTTT. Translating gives CASSFTGAPNQPQHF.